The T cell receptor beta chain described here comes from a study of T cells in Graves' hyperthyroidism and ophthalmopathy. Findings of the study overall: Ophthalmopathy, as predicted by the model, came a median 6.5 months after the prediction.

This CDR3 contains 14 residues. Trimming cost V 4 bases and J 1 base, with 9 bases left between them. From germline, CDR1 is SGHKS and CDR2 YYEKEE (reference sequence). TCR beta CDR3 region amplification was performed from RNA transcripts. Initially, a first-round RT-PCR of the TCR CDR3 employed the HTBI primer set. TCRdb reprocessed the multiplex PCR reads with MiXCR, giving one entry per CDR3 protein. The data show more than 550,000 distinct CDR3 sequences, around 19% seen once. Orbital computed tomography, thyroid ultrasound, serum thyroxine and TRAb, and clinical symptoms together informed the diagnoses. As regards this clonotype: Antigen specificity is unknown.

The sample was blood. The V gene is TRBV5-5, the J gene TRBJ1-5; D not resolved. This receptor was obtained from a woman in her 50s with Graves' hyperthyroidism that later progressed to Graves' ophthalmopathy. The CDR3, as DNA: TGTGCCAGCAGCGCACGATGGAGCAATCAGCCCCAGCATTTT. This encodes CASSARWSNQPQHF.